One sample yielded the 30 T cell receptor beta chains listed below, sequenced in a study of blood T cell repertoires in COVID-19. Libraries were prepared by immunoSEQ multiplex PCR; TCRdb keeps only in-frame clonotypes and omits some of them. The sample contains 100,000 or so clones, over 75% of which appear only once. Sequencing used peripheral blood. All receptors come from a man aged 70-80 years with active or convalescent COVID-19.

The chain carries TRBV15 and TRBJ2-7; TRBD2 is a possible D gene (5 bases). Looked up from germline, CDR1 is LNHNV and CDR2 is YYDKDF (reference sequence). V lost 0 bases and J lost 10, with 22 bases in between. This CDR3 is 16 amino acids long. CDR3 amino acids: CATSRDLISVGSSQYF. The CDR3 bases are TGTGCCACCAGCAGAGATCTTATTTCAGTTGGGAGCTCCCAGTACTTC.

For this clone: Other DNA sequences within the sample encode an identical CDR3. The chain couples TRBV2 to TRBJ2-7; D is uncertain. Trimming took off 9 bases at V and 0 bases at J, with 6 bases between the two ends. CDR1 and CDR2 from the germline V gene are SNHLY and FYNNEI. This CDR3 has 11 amino acids. CDR3 in amino acids: CASSYSYEQYF. CDR3 coding DNA: TGTGCCAGTAGTTACTCCTACGAGCAGTACTTC. The full variable domain, its missing parts supplied by reference TRBV2 and TRBJ2-7, is EPEVTQTPSHQVTQMGQEVILRCVPISNHLYFYWYRQILGQKVEFLVSFYNNEISEKSEIFDDQFSVERPDGSNFTLKIRSTKLEDSAMYFCASSYSYEQYFGPGTRLTVT.

V gene TRBV5-5 combines with J gene TRBJ2-7; the match to TRBD2 covers 7 bases. Germline CDR1 SGHKS, CDR2 YYEKEE (reference sequence). J gave up 0 bases and V 1 base, and 4 bases lay outside the gene matches. There are 15 residues in the CDR3. The CDR3 protein is CASSLLWEGSYEQYF. The CDR3 coding sequence is TGTGCCAGCAGCTTGTTGTGGGAGGGCTCCTACGAGCAGTACTTC.

The chain joins TRBV30 to TRBJ1-6, with TRBD1 as a possible D gene (6 bases). Germline assignment: CDR1 GTSNPN and CDR2 SVGIG (reference sequence). The CDR3 covers 14 residues. V was shortened by 0 bases and J by 7 bases, with 10 bases between the two germline ends. The CDR3 protein is CAWSVRQGNSPLHF. CDR3 coding DNA: TGTGCCTGGAGTGTACGTCAGGGGAATTCACCCCTCCACTTT.

The V call is TRBV14, the J call TRBJ2-5; tentatively, D is TRBD1 (6 bases). Trimming removed 2 bases at V and 2 bases at J, with 15 bases between. CDR1 SGHDN and CDR2 FVKESK come from the germline V gene. The CDR3 extends over 16 amino acids. CDR3 DNA sequence: TGTGCCAGCAGCCAACCCCTAACAGGGTCACAAGAGACCCAGTACTTC. This encodes CASSQPLTGSQETQYF.

The gene calls are TRBV18 and TRBJ1-2; weak D call: TRBD1 (6 bases). Between the trimmed V and J ends, which lost 4 bases and 3 bases, there was a span of 15 bases. CDR1 is KGHSH, CDR2 LQKENI, per germline. CDR3 length: 15 residues. CDR3 coding DNA: TGTGCCAGCTCACACTCCCGGGGGGGCGACTATGGCTACACCTTC. Residues: CASSHSRGGDYGYTF.

This sequence joins TRBV20-1 and TRBJ2-5; perhaps TRBD2 as D (5 bases). V was clipped by 5 bases and J by 6 bases, with 10 bases between them. Germline V lookup: CDR1 DFQATT, CDR2 SNEGSKA (reference sequence). The CDR3 is 11 residues long. CDR3 loop: CSAQREKTQYF. The DNA of the CDR3 is TGCAGTGCTCAGAGGGAAAAGACCCAGTACTTC.

The chain uses TRBV4-1 and TRBJ2-1; D perhaps matches TRBD2 (7 bases). The CDR3 loop spans 14 amino acids. The germline CDR1 and CDR2 sequences are MGHRA and YSYEKL. Trimming removed 3 bases at V and 4 bases at J, with 10 bases between. For the CDR3, the DNA is TGCGCCAGCAGCCATAAGGGGGGGTACAATGAGCAGTTCTTC. Residues: CASSHKGGYNEQFF.

With respect to this clone: Other DNA sequences in the sample encode the same CDR3. This CDR3 is CASSRDSNYGYTF. CDR3 sequence (DNA): TGTGCCAGCAGCCGGGACAGCAACTATGGCTACACCTTC. The V call is TRBV7-8, the J call TRBJ1-2; TRBD1 matches 7 bases. V shed 5 bases, J shed 2 bases, and the junction held 2 bases outside the gene matches. The CDR3 sequence is 13 residues long. The germline V gene has CDR1 SGHVS and CDR2 FQNEAQ.

The chain combines TRBV3-1 (or the pseudogene TRBV3-2) with TRBJ1-2; 11 bases match TRBD1. This CDR3 contains 15 residues. Per the germline V gene, CDR1 is LGHDT and CDR2 is YNNKEL (reference sequence). With V trimmed by 6 bases and J by 8 bases, 11 bases remained unmatched. The CDR3 loop is CASSLSGQGAQGYTF. The CDR3 DNA reads as TGTGCCAGCAGTCTGTCCGGACAGGGGGCTCAGGGCTACACCTTC.

The chain combines TRBV5-5 with TRBJ1-2; D is perhaps TRBD1 (6 bases). V lost 4 bases to trimming and J lost 5 bases, with 9 bases between them. CDR3 length: 12 amino acids. CDR1 is SGHKS and CDR2 is YYEKEE in the germline V gene (reference sequence). The CDR3 reads CASSRQEYGYTF. In DNA form, the CDR3 reads TGTGCCAGCAGCAGACAGGAATATGGCTACACCTTC.

V gene TRBV19 combines with J gene TRBJ1-2; 8 positions match TRBD1. The CDR3 runs 15 residues. V lost 8 bases to trimming and J lost 8 bases; unmatched junction nucleotides: 16. Germline V gene data show CDR1 as LNHDA and CDR2 as SQIVND (reference sequence). CDR3 sequence reads: CASRTITGGRGGYTF. The CDR3 DNA reads TGTGCCAGTCGGACCATTACAGGGGGTCGGGGAGGCTACACCTTC.

The CDR3: CASSLYGGRALDEQYF. In DNA, the CDR3 is TGTGCCAGCAGTTTATACGGGGGGAGGGCCCTCGACGAGCAGTACTTC. The J gene is TRBJ2-7, the V gene TRBV28; 7 nucleotides line up with TRBD2. The CDR3 is 16 residues long. V lost 1 base to trimming and J lost 5 bases; unmatched junction nucleotides: 11. The germline CDR1 and CDR2 sequences are MDHEN and SYDVKM.

The V and J genes are TRBV9 and TRBJ1-3; 10 positions match TRBD1. Trimming at V came to 3 bases and at J to 4 bases, leaving 4 bases not matched to a gene. The CDR3 is 15 residues long. The germline V gene encodes CDR1 SGDLS and CDR2 YYNGEE. As DNA, the CDR3 is TGTGCCAGCAGCGGTAGGGGACAGGGGGGAAACACCATATATTTT. It translates to CASSGRGQGGNTIYF.

This chain connects TRBV20-1 to TRBJ1-3; D not certain. V was pared by 3 bases and J by 5 bases, with 14 bases between. The germline V gene encodes CDR1 DFQATT and CDR2 SNEGSKA (reference sequence). The CDR3 length is 14 residues. The DNA of the CDR3 is TGCAGTGCTAGTCCCGACACACTGAGAAACACCATATATTTT. It encodes CSASPDTLRNTIYF.

The chain combines TRBV6-1 with TRBJ1-4, with 10 bases matching TRBD1. The CDR3 sequence is 15 residues long. Germline CDR1 reads MNHNS; CDR2 reads SASEGT. J gave up 8 bases and V 2 bases, and 5 bases lay outside the gene matches. The CDR3 sequence is CASSERGQGREKLFF. The CDR3 region has the DNA TGTGCCAGCAGTGAAAGGGGACAGGGGAGGGAAAAACTGTTTTTT.

This clone was counted once. This chain connects TRBV7-9 to TRBJ1-2; D is unresolved. The CDR3 extends over 13 amino acids. V lost 5 bases and J lost 5, with 12 bases in between. Germline lookup yields CDR1 SEHNR and CDR2 FQNEAQ (reference sequence). The CDR3 here is CASSPDGEYGYTF. CDR3 coding DNA: TGTGCCAGCAGCCCCGACGGAGAATATGGCTACACCTTC.

A single count supports this clone. The V gene is TRBV5-4, the J gene TRBJ2-2; 14 positions agree with TRBD2. The CDR3 covers 17 residues. V lost 6 bases, J lost 0 bases, and 4 bases stayed unmatched. Germline values: CDR1 SGHNT, CDR2 YYREEE (reference sequence). CDR3 sequence reads: CASTGTSGGPNTGELFF. CDR3 nucleotide sequence: TGTGCCAGCACCGGGACTAGCGGGGGCCCGAACACCGGGGAGCTGTTTTTT.

The V and J genes are TRBV6-2 or TRBV6-3 and TRBJ2-7, with D perhaps matching TRBD2 (7 bases). Between the trimmed V and J ends, which lost 5 bases and 4 bases, there was a span of 12 bases. In germline, CDR1 is MNHEY, CDR2 SVGEGT. The CDR3 contains 13 residues. The CDR3 loop is CASSIGGRYEQYF. The CDR3 DNA is TGTGCCAGCAGTATCGGGGGGCGGTACGAGCAGTACTTC.

This clone was detected ten times or more. This chain joins TRBV5-1 and TRBJ1-5, with D possibly matching TRBD1 (5 bases). Trimming pared 0 bases from V and 3 bases from J, leaving 10 bases between. This CDR3 has 15 residues. Germline CDR1 SGHRS, CDR2 YFSETQ. CDR3 loop: CASSLEGLHNQPQHF. The DNA of the CDR3 is TGCGCCAGCAGCTTGGAGGGGCTCCACAATCAGCCCCAGCATTTT.

V is TRBV9 and J is TRBJ1-6; the D is unclear. Trimming stripped 0 bases from V and 3 bases from J, with 7 bases between. CDR1 SGDLS and CDR2 YYNGEE come from the germline V gene. The CDR3 runs to 15 residues. The CDR3 here is CASSVGEVYNSPLHF. The CDR3, as DNA: TGTGCCAGCAGCGTAGGAGAGGTCTATAATTCACCCCTCCACTTT.

The chain has TRBV12-3 or TRBV12-4 and TRBJ1-2, with TRBD1 matching 8 bases. V trimming: 7 bases; J trimming: 3 bases; junction bases outside the gene matches: 4. CDR3 length: 13 amino acids. The CDR3 DNA is TGTGCCAGCAAGGACAGGGACTACTATGGCTACACCTTC. The encoded protein is CASKDRDYYGYTF.

V gene TRBV5-4 combines with J gene TRBJ1-1, with 7 bases identical to TRBD1. V was clipped by 4 bases and J by 5 bases; unmatched bases: 8. Germline V CDR1 and CDR2: SGHNT, YYREEE (reference sequence). The CDR3 is made up of 14 amino acids. The DNA for the CDR3 is TGTGCCAGCAGCCCCTACAGGGGACGGACTGAAGCTTTCTTT. The encoded protein is CASSPYRGRTEAFF.

This clone was counted at least ten times. Other DNA sequences in the sample encode the same CDR3. The chain links TRBV2 to TRBJ1-2; D perhaps matches TRBD1 (6 bases). The CDR3 extends over 16 amino acids. The germline gives CDR1 SNHLY, CDR2 FYNNEI. The V and J ends lost 8 bases and 0 bases respectively, with 19 bases between them. The CDR3 region has the DNA TGTGCCAGCCCAGTGGGACCGGACAGACCTAACTATGGCTACACCTTC. It translates to CASPVGPDRPNYGYTF. The complete variable domain, with remaining parts taken from reference TRBV2 and TRBJ1-2, reads EPEVTQTPSHQVTQMGQEVILRCVPISNHLYFYWYRQILGQKVEFLVSFYNNEISEKSEIFDDQFSVERPDGSNFTLKIRSTKLEDSAMYFCASPVGPDRPNYGYTFGSGTRLTVV.

This chain uses TRBV5-4 with TRBJ2-5; D is perhaps TRBD2 (7 bases). The CDR3 covers 14 residues. The ends were cut back, 3 bases at V and 5 bases at J, with 14 bases in the middle. Per germline, CDR1 SGHNT and CDR2 YYREEE (reference sequence). For the CDR3, the DNA is TGTGCCAGCAGCTCTCCAGGGGAGGGTGAGACCCAGTACTTC. It is translated as CASSSPGEGETQYF.

The chain couples TRBV7-3 to TRBJ1-4; D ambiguous. Trimming took off 4 bases at V and 6 bases at J, with 15 bases between the two ends. Germline CDR1 and CDR2: SGHTA and FQGTGA. The CDR3 is 15 residues long. The CDR3 is CASSSVVGGYEKLFF. As DNA, the CDR3 is TGTGCCAGCAGCTCCGTAGTGGGAGGATATGAAAAACTGTTTTTT.

DNA of the CDR3: TGTGCCAGCAGCCAAGTCGTGGGGACAGGGATTGGGACCCAGTACTTC. It translates to CASSQVVGTGIGTQYF. The gene calls are TRBV4-2 and TRBJ2-5, with 9 bases lining up with TRBD1. CDR3 length: 16 residues. V dropped 1 base and J dropped 7; count of bases not matched to a gene: 10. Germline loops: CDR1 LGHNA, CDR2 YNFKEQ.

The V call is TRBV11-2, the J call TRBJ2-5; possibly TRBD1 for D (5 bases). This CDR3 has 14 amino acids. Trimming cost V 5 bases and J 1 base, with 11 bases left between them. Germline V gene lookup returns CDR1 SGHAT and CDR2 FQNNGV. CDR3 residues: CASSPRTRQETQYF. Written as DNA, the CDR3 is TGTGCCAGCAGCCCACGGACACGCCAAGAGACCCAGTACTTC.

In this sample, this clone turned up a few times. The chain recombines TRBV19 with TRBJ1-5, with TRBD1 matching 8 bases. The length of the CDR3 is 14 residues. Germline V gene sequence: CDR1 LNHDA, CDR2 SQIVND (reference sequence). Germline trimming cut 5 bases from V and 6 bases from J; bases unmatched to any gene: 6. The CDR3 region has the DNA TGTGCCAGTAGTGGACAGGGACCTTTTCAGCCCCAGCATTTT. The encoded protein is CASSGQGPFQPQHF.

The chain links TRBV5-1 to TRBJ2-2, with D tentatively TRBD1 (6 bases). The germline gives CDR1 SGHRS, CDR2 YFSETQ. Deletions cut 0 bases from V and 4 bases from J, with 7 bases between. There are 14 residues in the CDR3. The CDR3 sequence: CASSLGGGTGELFF. In DNA form, the CDR3 reads TGCGCCAGCAGCTTGGGAGGGGGCACCGGGGAGCTGTTTTTT.